What follows is one T cell receptor beta chain and its context. Source study methods: Quantification of nucleated cells was approximated via reference gene primer amplification. Measured with immunoSEQ multiplex PCR; TCRdb has only the in-frame clones, and not every one. V and J calls and clone size are given by that table; D and trimming were obtained from the DNA. The repertoire holds some 190,000 clones, with approximately 85% as singletons. This entry comes from a study of blood T cell repertoires in COVID-19. Study summary: Samples came from the United States, Italy and Spain, spanning acute and convalescent COVID-19. T cells, B-cell-depleted T cells, or PBMCs provided the cDNA or gDNA that served as material.

In germline, CDR1 is SGHTA, CDR2 FQGTGA. This CDR3 has 16 amino acids. The trim removed 5 bases at V and 7 bases at J, leaving 10 bases unmatched. This clonotype originated in a human donor with active or convalescent COVID-19. The donor label of this sample is uncertain. The J gene is TRBJ2-1, the V gene TRBV7-3; 11 bases match TRBD2. Sequencing was carried out using peripheral blood. The CDR3 region has the DNA TGTGCCAGCAGCCAGACACTAGCGGGAGTCGATAATGAGCAGTTCTTC. Translating gives CASSQTLAGVDNEQFF. Together with reference TRBV7-3 and TRBJ2-1, the CDR3 gives the full variable domain: GAGVSQTPSNKVTEKGKYVELRCDPISGHTALYWYRQSLGQGPEFLIYFQGTGAADDSGLPNDRFFAVRPEGSVSTLKIQRTERGDSAVYLCASSQTLAGVDNEQFFGPGTRLTVL.